This TCR beta chain was observed in a study of OX40 agonist ivuxolimab in advanced cancers. The repertoire was sequenced with immunoSEQ multiplex PCR; TCRdb's copy has only in-frame clones and lacks some. The table lists about 26,000 clones, more than 60% of them singletons. V lost 0 bases, J lost 6 bases, and 9 bases lay in between. CDR3 length equals 14 residues. The germline gives CDR1 ENHRY, CDR2 SYGVKD. Sequences were derived from CD4+ or CD8+ T cells sorted from blood, sampled in a trial of the OX40 agonist ivuxolimab. The receptor's source is an adult with an advanced solid tumor such as melanoma, head and neck, liver or kidney cancer. J is TRBJ2-1 and V is TRBV10-3; D remains unclear. Here the CDR3 reads CAISESSVPNEQFF. DNA for the CDR3: TGTGCCATCAGTGAGTCGTCAGTCCCCAATGAGCAGTTCTTC.